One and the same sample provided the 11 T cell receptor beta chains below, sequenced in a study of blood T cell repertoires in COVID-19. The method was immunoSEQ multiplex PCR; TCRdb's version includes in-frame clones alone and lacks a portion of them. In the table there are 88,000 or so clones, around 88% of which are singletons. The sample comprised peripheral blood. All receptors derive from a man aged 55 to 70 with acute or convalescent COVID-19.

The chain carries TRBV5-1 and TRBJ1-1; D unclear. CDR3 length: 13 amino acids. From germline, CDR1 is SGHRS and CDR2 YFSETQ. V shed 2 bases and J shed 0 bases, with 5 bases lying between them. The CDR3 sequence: CASSFLLNTEAFF. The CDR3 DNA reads TGCGCCAGCAGCTTCCTTTTGAACACTGAAGCTTTCTTT.

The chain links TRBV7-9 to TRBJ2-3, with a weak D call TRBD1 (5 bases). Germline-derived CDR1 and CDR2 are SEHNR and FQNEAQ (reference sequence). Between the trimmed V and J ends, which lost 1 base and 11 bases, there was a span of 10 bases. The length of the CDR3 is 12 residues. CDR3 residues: CASSLETEKQYF. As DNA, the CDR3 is TGTGCCAGCAGCTTAGAGACAGAGAAGCAGTATTTT.

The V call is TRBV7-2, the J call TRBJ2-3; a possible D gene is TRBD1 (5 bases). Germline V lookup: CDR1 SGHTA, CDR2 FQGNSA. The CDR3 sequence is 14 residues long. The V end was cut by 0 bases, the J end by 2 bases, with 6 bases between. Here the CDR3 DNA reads TGTGCCAGCAGCTTAGCGACAGTCACAGATACGCAGTATTTT. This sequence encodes CASSLATVTDTQYF.

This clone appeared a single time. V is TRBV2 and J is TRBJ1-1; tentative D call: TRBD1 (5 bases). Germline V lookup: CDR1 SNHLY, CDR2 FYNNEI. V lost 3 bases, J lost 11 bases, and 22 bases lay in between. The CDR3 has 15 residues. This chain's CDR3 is CASSEVPGLRDFAFF. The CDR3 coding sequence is TGTGCCAGCAGTGAGGTACCCGGGCTCAGGGATTTCGCTTTCTTT.

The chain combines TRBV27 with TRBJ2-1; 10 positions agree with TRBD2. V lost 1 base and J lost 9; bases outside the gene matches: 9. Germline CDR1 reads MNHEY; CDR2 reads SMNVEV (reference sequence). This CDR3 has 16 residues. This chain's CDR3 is CASSLFPGLAGVEQFF. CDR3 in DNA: TGTGCCAGCAGTTTATTTCCAGGGCTAGCGGGAGTTGAGCAGTTCTTC.

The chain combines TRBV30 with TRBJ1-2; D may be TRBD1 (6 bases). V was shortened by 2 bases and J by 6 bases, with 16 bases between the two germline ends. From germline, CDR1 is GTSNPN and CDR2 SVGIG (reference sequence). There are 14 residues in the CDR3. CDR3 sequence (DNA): TGTGCCTGGAGTACAGGGTTCAACAATGATGGCTACACCTTC. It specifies CAWSTGFNNDGYTF.

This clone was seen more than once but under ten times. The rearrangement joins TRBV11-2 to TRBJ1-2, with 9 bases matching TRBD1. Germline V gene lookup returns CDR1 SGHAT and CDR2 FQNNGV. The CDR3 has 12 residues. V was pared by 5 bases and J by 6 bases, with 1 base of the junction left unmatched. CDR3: CASSRTGDGYTF. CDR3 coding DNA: TGTGCCAGCAGCCGGACAGGGGATGGCTACACCTTC.

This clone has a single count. Here the CDR3 reads CASSFGARPVSGNTIYF. CDR3 DNA sequence: TGTGCCAGCAGCTTTGGGGCCAGGCCGGTCTCTGGAAACACCATATATTTT. This chain uses TRBV5-5 with TRBJ1-3; possibly TRBD1 for D (5 bases). This CDR3 contains 17 residues. V was shortened by 2 bases and J by 0 bases, with 15 bases between the two germline ends. Germline V gene sequence: CDR1 SGHKS, CDR2 YYEKEE (reference sequence).

CDR3: CASSLAGDRYNEQFF. CDR3 nucleotides: TGCGCCAGCAGCTTGGCCGGGGACAGATACAATGAGCAGTTCTTC. The rearrangement links TRBV5-1 to TRBJ2-1, with 7 bases that match TRBD1. CDR3 length: 15 amino acids. V was pared by 0 bases and J by 4 bases, with 4 bases of the junction left unmatched. Germline-derived CDR1 and CDR2 are SGHRS and YFSETQ.

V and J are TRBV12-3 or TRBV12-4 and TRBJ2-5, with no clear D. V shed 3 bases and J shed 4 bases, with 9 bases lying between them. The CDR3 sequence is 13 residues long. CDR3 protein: CASSFSNVETQYF. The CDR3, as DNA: TGTGCCAGCAGTTTTTCCAATGTAGAGACCCAGTACTTC.

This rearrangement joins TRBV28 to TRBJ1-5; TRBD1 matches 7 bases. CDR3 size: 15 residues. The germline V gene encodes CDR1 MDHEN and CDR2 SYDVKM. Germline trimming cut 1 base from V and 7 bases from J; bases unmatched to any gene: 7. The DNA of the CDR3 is TGTGCCAGCAGTTTATCTCCCCAGGGGGTGCAGCCCCAGCATTTT. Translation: CASSLSPQGVQPQHF.